The text below deals with one T cell receptor beta chain. Its cognate antigen is unknown. Everyone who donated was a healthy bone marrow donor. The entry originates in a study of cytomegalovirus exposure and HLA in healthy donors. The study, taken as a whole, reports: Further analysis, carried out later, found HLA-associated TCR beta chains more clonally expanded than equally common other chains.

Vbeta (60) and Jbeta (13) primers were used in the PCR. Clones were sequenced by immunoSEQ multiplex PCR, and TCRdb holds only the in-frame ones, with some missing. The sample table includes under 130,000 clones. CDR1 MNHEY and CDR2 SVGAGI come from the germline V gene. The CDR3 length is 14 residues. V shed 6 bases, J shed 4 bases, and the junction held 6 bases outside the gene matches. Sequences were obtained from PBMCs. The clonotype comes from a man in his forties or fifties in good health and CMV-seronegative. The rearrangement joins TRBV6-5 to TRBJ1-3; 7 positions agree with TRBD1. CDR3: CASRSPGQGNTIYF. The DNA of the CDR3 is TGTGCCAGCAGGAGCCCGGGACAGGGAAACACCATATATTTT.